Here is one TCR beta chain with its context. Study processing details: Estimation of nucleated cell counts was performed using reference gene primer amplification. Clones were read by immunoSEQ multiplex PCR, and TCRdb kept only the in-frame ones, dropping some. The V and J calls and clone size are taken from that table; D and trimming were inferred from the DNA. The repertoire holds about 270,000 clones, with 80% to 90% as singletons. Living in 24 US areas, the participants were between roughly 18 and 95 years of age. This sample is drawn from a study of blood T cell repertoires in COVID-19. As for the study in general: Spain, Italy and the United States supplied samples that represented acute and convalescent COVID-19.

The origin of this receptor is a woman between 25 and 40 years old with acute COVID-19. Sequencing was done on a sample of PBMCs or T cells enriched from blood (not recorded which).

The CDR3 loop reads CASSQQNSQGSTNEKLFF. Here the CDR3 DNA reads TGTGCCAGCAGCCAACAAAATTCACAGGGCTCCACTAATGAAAAACTGTTTTTT. V is TRBV3-1 (or the pseudogene TRBV3-2) and J is TRBJ1-4; perhaps TRBD1 as D (6 bases). Deletions cut 2 bases from V and 2 bases from J, with 18 bases between. The CDR3 totals 18 residues. The germline gives CDR1 LGHDT, CDR2 YNNKEL (reference sequence).